This T cell receptor (beta chain) is drawn from a study of cytomegalovirus exposure and HLA in healthy donors. General study findings and limits: The authors confirmed in vitro that a few CMV-associated chains were specific for CMV antigens.

In germline, CDR1 is LNHDA, CDR2 SQIVND (reference sequence). CDR3 length equals 17 residues. V was pared by 3 bases and J by 7 bases, with 24 bases between. In the case of this clone: Its specificity is not known.

Amplification used 60 Vbeta primers and 13 Jbeta primers. The protocol was immunoSEQ multiplex PCR, while the TCRdb copy is restricted to in-frame clones and leaves out a portion. The table includes some 63,000 clones, 75% to 85% detected once. The sample consisted of PBMCs. The V and J genes are TRBV19 and TRBJ1-2; D is unclear. The sequence derives from a woman aged 40 to 50 in good health and CMV-seronegative. This chain's CDR3 is CASSIYLANSPRGGYTF. The CDR3 coding sequence is TGTGCCAGTAGTATTTATCTGGCCAATTCCCCTCGGGGTGGCTACACCTTC.